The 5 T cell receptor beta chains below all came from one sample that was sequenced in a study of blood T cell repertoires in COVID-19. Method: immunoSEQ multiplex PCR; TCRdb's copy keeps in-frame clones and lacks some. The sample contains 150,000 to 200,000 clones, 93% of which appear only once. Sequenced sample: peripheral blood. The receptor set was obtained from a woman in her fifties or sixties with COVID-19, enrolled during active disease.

The CDR3 coding sequence is TGTGCCAGCAGTGAAAGCAGGGGTGTAGGGGGCAATCAGCCCCAGCATTTT. Encoded protein: CASSESRGVGGNQPQHF. This rearrangement joins TRBV25-1 to TRBJ1-5; TRBD1 is a possible D gene (6 bases). Trimming stripped 2 bases from V and 2 bases from J, with 16 bases between. The CDR3 loop spans 17 amino acids. Germline assignment: CDR1 MGHDK and CDR2 SYGVNS.

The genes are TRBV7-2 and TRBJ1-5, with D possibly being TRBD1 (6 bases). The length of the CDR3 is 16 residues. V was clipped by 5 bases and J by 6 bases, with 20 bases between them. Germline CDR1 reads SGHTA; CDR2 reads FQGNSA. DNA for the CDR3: TGTGCCAGCAGCGCAGACAGGACTCCGTATGGTCAGCCCCAGCATTTT. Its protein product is CASSADRTPYGQPQHF.

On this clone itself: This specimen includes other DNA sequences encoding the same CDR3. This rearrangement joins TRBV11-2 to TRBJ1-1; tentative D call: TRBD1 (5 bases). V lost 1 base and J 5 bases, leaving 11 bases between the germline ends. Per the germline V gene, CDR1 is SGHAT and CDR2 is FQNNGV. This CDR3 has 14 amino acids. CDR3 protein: CASSLGQGSTEAFF. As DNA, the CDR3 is TGTGCCAGCAGCTTAGGTCAGGGTTCAACTGAAGCTTTCTTT.

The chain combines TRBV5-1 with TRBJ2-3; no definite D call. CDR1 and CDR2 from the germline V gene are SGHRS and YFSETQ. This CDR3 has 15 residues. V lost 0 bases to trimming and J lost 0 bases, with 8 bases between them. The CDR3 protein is CASSLDGSSTDTQYF. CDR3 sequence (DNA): TGCGCCAGCAGCTTGGACGGTTCTAGCACAGATACGCAGTATTTT. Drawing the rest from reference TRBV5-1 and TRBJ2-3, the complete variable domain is KAGVTQTPRYLIKTRGQQVTLSCSPISGHRSVSWYQQTPGQGLQFLFEYFSETQRNKGNFPGRFSGRQFSNSRSEMNVSTLELGDSALYLCASSLDGSSTDTQYFGPGTRLTVL.

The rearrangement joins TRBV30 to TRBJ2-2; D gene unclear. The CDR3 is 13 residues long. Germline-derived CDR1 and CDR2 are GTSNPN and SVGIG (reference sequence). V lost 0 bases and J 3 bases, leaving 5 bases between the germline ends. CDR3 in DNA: TGTGCCTGGAGTGTACAATACACCGGGGAGCTGTTTTTT. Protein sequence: CAWSVQYTGELFF.